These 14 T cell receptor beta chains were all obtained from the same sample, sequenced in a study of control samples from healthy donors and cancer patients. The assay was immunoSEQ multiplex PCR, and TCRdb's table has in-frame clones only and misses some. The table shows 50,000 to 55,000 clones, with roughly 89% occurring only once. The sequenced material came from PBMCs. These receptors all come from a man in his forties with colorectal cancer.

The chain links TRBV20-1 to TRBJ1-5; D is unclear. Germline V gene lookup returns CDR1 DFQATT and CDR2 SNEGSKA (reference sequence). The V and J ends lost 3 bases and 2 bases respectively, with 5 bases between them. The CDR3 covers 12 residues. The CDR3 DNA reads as TGCAGTGCTAGTTTCGGCAATCAGCCCCAGCATTTT. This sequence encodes CSASFGNQPQHF.

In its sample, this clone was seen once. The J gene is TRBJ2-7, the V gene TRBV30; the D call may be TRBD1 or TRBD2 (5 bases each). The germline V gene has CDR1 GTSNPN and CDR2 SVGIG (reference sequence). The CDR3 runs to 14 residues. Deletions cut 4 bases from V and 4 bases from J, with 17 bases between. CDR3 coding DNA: TGTGCCTGGACACCACTGGGACCCTCGTACGAGCAGTACTTC. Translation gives CAWTPLGPSYEQYF.

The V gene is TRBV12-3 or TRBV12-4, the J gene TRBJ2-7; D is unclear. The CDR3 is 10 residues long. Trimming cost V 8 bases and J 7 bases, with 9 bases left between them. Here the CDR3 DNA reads TGTGCCAGCGATGGACGAGAGCAGTACTTC. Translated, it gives CASDGREQYF.

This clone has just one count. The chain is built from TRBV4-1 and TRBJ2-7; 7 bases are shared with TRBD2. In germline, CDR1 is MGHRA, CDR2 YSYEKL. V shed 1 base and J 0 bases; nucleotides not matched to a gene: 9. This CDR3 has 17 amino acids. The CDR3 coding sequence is TGCGCCAGCAGCCAAGTAGGGGTGGGCGGGAGCTCCTACGAGCAGTACTTC. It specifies CASSQVGVGGSSYEQYF.

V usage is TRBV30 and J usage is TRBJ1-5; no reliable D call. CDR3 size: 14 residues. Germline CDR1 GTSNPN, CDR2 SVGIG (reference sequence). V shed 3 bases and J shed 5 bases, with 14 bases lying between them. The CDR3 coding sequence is TGTGCCTGGAGCCCTGTAGGGCTGGATCAGCCCCAGCATTTT. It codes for CAWSPVGLDQPQHF.

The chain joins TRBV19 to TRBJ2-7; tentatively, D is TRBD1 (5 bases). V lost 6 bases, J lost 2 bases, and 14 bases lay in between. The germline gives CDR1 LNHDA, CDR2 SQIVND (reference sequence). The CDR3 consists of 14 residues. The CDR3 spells CASRQAGSPYEQYF. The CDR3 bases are TGTGCCAGTAGACAGGCAGGGTCGCCCTACGAGCAGTACTTC. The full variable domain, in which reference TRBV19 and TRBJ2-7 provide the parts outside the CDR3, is DGGITQSPKYLFRKEGQNVTLSCEQNLNHDAMYWYRQDPGQGLRLIYYSQIVNDFQKGDIAEGYSVSREKKESFPLTVTSAQKNPTAFYLCASRQAGSPYEQYFGPGTRLTVT.

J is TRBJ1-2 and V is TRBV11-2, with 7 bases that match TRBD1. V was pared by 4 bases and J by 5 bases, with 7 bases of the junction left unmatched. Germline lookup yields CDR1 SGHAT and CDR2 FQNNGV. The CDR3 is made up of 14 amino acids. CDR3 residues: CASSSQGPGYGYTF. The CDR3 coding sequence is TGTGCCAGCAGCTCACAGGGGCCGGGGTATGGCTACACCTTC.

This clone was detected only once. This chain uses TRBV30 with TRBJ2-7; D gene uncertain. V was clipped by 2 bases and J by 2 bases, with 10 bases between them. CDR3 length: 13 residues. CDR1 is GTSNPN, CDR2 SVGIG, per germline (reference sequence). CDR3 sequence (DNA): TGTGCCTGGAGTCAGCGAGAGACCTACGAGCAGTACTTC. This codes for CAWSQRETYEQYF.

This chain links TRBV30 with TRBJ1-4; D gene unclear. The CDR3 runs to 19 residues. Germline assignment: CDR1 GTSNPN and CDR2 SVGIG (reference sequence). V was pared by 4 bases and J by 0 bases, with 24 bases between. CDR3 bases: TGTGCCTGGACTTCTTCTGGCGGCTTCCAGTTTGCAACTAATGAAAAACTGTTTTTT. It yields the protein CAWTSSGGFQFATNEKLFF.

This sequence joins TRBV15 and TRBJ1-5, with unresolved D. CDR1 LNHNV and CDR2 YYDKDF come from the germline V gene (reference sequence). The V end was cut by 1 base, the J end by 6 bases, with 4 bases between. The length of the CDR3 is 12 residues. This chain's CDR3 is CATSRVGQPQHF. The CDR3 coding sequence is TGTGCCACCAGCAGAGTAGGTCAGCCCCAGCATTTT.

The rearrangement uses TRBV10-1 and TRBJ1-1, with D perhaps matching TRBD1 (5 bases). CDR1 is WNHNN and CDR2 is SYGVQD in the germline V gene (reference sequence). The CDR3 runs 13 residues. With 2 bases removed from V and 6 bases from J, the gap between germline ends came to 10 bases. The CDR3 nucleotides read TGCGCCAGCAGTGAGGGGGACGTGGCTGAAGCTTTCTTT. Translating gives CASSEGDVAEAFF.

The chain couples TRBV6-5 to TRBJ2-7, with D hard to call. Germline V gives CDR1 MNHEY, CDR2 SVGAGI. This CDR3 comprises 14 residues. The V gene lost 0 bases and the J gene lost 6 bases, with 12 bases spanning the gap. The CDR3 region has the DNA TGTGCCAGCAGTTACTCCCCTTATGCTACCGAGCAGTACTTC. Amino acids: CASSYSPYATEQYF.

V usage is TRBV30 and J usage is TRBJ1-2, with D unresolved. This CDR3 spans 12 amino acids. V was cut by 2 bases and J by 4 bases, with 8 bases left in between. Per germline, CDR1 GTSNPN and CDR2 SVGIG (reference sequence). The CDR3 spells CAWSTGIYGYTF. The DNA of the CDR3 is TGTGCCTGGAGTACCGGAATCTATGGCTACACCTTC.

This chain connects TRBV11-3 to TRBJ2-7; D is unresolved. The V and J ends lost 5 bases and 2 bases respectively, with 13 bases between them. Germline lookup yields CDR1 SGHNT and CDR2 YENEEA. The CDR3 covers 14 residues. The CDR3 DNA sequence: TGTGCCAGCAGCGACCTTACCACTGCCTACGAGCAGTACTTC. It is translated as CASSDLTTAYEQYF. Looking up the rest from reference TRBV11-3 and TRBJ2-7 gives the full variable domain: EAGVVQSPRYKIIEKKQPVAFWCNPISGHNTLYWYLQNLGQGPELLIRYENEEAVDDSQLPKDRFSAERLKGVDSTLKIQPAELGDSAVYLCASSDLTTAYEQYFGPGTRLTVT.